This T cell receptor (beta chain) was sequenced in a study of shared clonotypes between healthy human individuals. On the study more broadly: Plates per donor: three CD4 naive, three CD4 memory, two CD8 naive, one CD8 memory. Study-wide results and caveats: Approximately 4.6% of naive CD4 clonotypes were common to a few donors. Generally, naive subsets (rather than memory subsets) showed larger estimated richness.

As processed by the authors: Sequence data from immunoSEQ were junction-only and lacked quality scores; consequently, filtering differed. Data came from immunoSEQ multiplex PCR; TCRdb stores just in-frame clones and leaves some out. The V and J calls and the clone size are those of that table, but D and trimming were determined from the DNA. The sample comprises just over 2,000,000 clones, 90% to 95% of which are singletons, and 0.13% rests with the top ten. This clone was detected a few times. Antigen unknown. Trimming pared 3 bases from V and 4 bases from J, leaving 16 bases between. The CDR3 loop spans 16 amino acids. In germline, CDR1 is SGHNT, CDR2 YENEEA.

The material sequenced was naive CD4+ T cells sorted from blood. Subset indicated: CD45RA+ positively selected. This clonotype was sampled from a man younger than 35 in good health. V and J are TRBV11-3 and TRBJ1-5; D remains ambiguous. The CDR3 DNA reads TGTGCCAGCAGCTTTCCAGCTCCGGGCCGAAATCAGCCCCAGCATTTT. This sequence encodes CASSFPAPGRNQPQHF.